The 30 T cell receptor beta chains reported below all come from one sample, sequenced in a study of post-analysis software for immune sequencing data. Study outcomes and limitations: TRBV5-6, TRBV5-1 and TRBV20-1 belonged to a set of roughly 5 TRBV segments that were more frequent in patients than controls.

These receptors have no known antigen. TCR beta cDNA libraries included unique molecular identifiers. From the PCR reads, TCRdb called clonotypes with MiXCR, one entry per CDR3 protein. The table has approximately 630,000 distinct CDR3 sequences, roughly three fifths seen once; the top ten hold approximately 10%. The sequencing sample was made of blood. The receptors were sampled from a girl aged 2-10 years with multiple sclerosis.

The chain joins TRBV5-1 to TRBJ2-3; 7 bases are a match to TRBD2. The germline CDR1 and CDR2 sequences are SGHRS and YFSETQ. This CDR3 comprises 14 residues. V lost 3 bases to trimming and J lost 5 bases; unmatched junction nucleotides: 6. CDR3 in DNA: TGCGCCAGCAGCTCGGCGGGGGTCGGAGATACGCAGTATTTT. This sequence encodes CASSSAGVGDTQYF.

V and J are TRBV7-8 and TRBJ2-1; D gene ambiguous. V lost 5 bases, J lost 5 bases, and 19 bases lay in between. This CDR3 contains 16 residues. Germline V gene lookup returns CDR1 SGHVS and CDR2 FQNEAQ. The CDR3 sequence is CASSVRQRPIDNEQFF. In DNA form, the CDR3 reads TGTGCCAGCAGCGTAAGGCAAAGGCCGATTGACAATGAGCAGTTCTTC.

This clonotype was counted a few times. The chain links TRBV4-1 to TRBJ2-7; 11 bases align to TRBD2. Germline V gene data show CDR1 as MGHRA and CDR2 as YSYEKL. The V segment lost 4 bases and the J segment 7 bases; nucleotides outside the gene matches: 9. The CDR3 is 15 amino acids. CDR3 nucleotides: TGCGCCAGCAGCCCCCGACTAGCGGGATCGGTGGAGCAGTACTTC. This sequence encodes CASSPRLAGSVEQYF.

V usage is TRBV6-5 and J usage is TRBJ2-3, with 10 bases aligning to TRBD1. The CDR3 is 15 residues long. Germline V gives CDR1 MNHEY, CDR2 SVGAGI. V shed 6 bases and J 6 bases; nucleotides not matched to a gene: 9. The CDR3 loop reads CASSRGQGQGDTQYF. The CDR3 DNA is TGTGCCAGCAGCCGGGGGCAGGGACAGGGGGATACGCAGTATTTT.

V is TRBV20-1 and J is TRBJ2-3, with D perhaps TRBD1 or TRBD2 (6 bases each). The germline V gene has CDR1 DFQATT and CDR2 SNEGSKA (reference sequence). Trimming shortened V by 7 bases and J by 5 bases, and 19 bases separated the two germline ends. This CDR3 has 14 residues. CDR3 DNA: TGCAGTGGCCGCGAAGGGGGGTTCGGAGATACGCAGTATTTT. Protein: CSGREGGFGDTQYF.

The chain uses TRBV5-1 and TRBJ2-4; no clear D. TRBJ2-5 matches the DNA end more closely, so the J call is doubtful. This CDR3 is built from 16 residues. Germline CDR1 SGHRS, CDR2 YFSETQ. The CDR3 DNA reads TGCGCCAGCAGCTTGGTCCCTGGAGCAAGCCAAGAGACCCAGTACTTC. Translating it yields CASSLVPGASQETQYF.

The rearrangement uses TRBV20-1 and TRBJ1-5, with 7 bases lining up with TRBD1. Unmatched junction bases numbered 15, after V lost 3 bases and J lost 4 bases. CDR1 and CDR2 (germline): DFQATT, SNEGSKA (reference sequence). The CDR3 is made up of 17 amino acids. The CDR3 is CSASQTRDSHKNQPQHF. In DNA form, the CDR3 reads TGCAGTGCTAGCCAAACCCGGGACAGCCATAAAAATCAGCCCCAGCATTTT.

The chain has TRBV29-1 and TRBJ2-7; TRBD1 is a possible D gene (6 bases). Deletions cut 5 bases from V and 0 bases from J, with 11 bases between. This CDR3 region has 13 residues. CDR1 is SQVTM and CDR2 is ANQGSEA in the germline V gene. The CDR3 DNA reads as TGCAGCGTTCAGGGGCCAAGCTCCTACGAGCAGTACTTC. Translation gives CSVQGPSSYEQYF.

V and J are TRBV18 and TRBJ1-4, with D possibly matching TRBD1 (5 bases). The CDR3 extends over 13 amino acids. The germline CDR1 and CDR2 sequences are KGHSH and LQKENI. V was shortened by 3 bases and J by 16 bases, with 18 bases between the two germline ends. CDR3 DNA: TGTGCCAGCTCACCTGGGACGGGTGAAAGGCCGTTTTTT. This translates into CASSPGTGERPFF.

The chain links TRBV20-1 to TRBJ1-1; 9 bases are shared with TRBD1. The germline V gene has CDR1 DFQATT and CDR2 SNEGSKA (reference sequence). The trim removed 3 bases at V and 8 bases at J, leaving 13 bases unmatched. The CDR3 extends over 15 amino acids. CDR3: CSARRQGGPPLEAFF. The CDR3 DNA follows: TGCAGTGCTAGGAGACAGGGGGGCCCTCCACTCGAAGCTTTCTTT.

This sequence joins TRBV29-1 and TRBJ2-1, with D uncertain. Per the germline V gene, CDR1 is SQVTM and CDR2 is ANQGSEA. This CDR3 is built from 15 residues. With 5 bases removed from V and 6 bases from J, the gap between germline ends came to 20 bases. This chain's CDR3 is CSVSGVGNRGNEQFF. In DNA, the CDR3 is TGCAGCGTTTCAGGTGTCGGCAATCGTGGCAATGAGCAGTTCTTC.

V usage is TRBV11-2 and J usage is TRBJ1-1; 7 bases line up with TRBD1. Germline V gives CDR1 SGHAT, CDR2 FQNNGV. The CDR3 runs 17 residues. V was clipped by 1 base and J by 1 base; unmatched bases: 9. This CDR3 reads CASSLVGTRGPNTEAFF. CDR3 sequence (DNA): TGTGCCAGCAGCTTAGTAGGGACAAGGGGGCCGAACACTGAAGCTTTCTTT.

This clonotype appeared a few times. The genes are TRBV29-1 and TRBJ1-2, with D possibly matching TRBD1 (5 bases). CDR1 and CDR2 from the germline V gene are SQVTM and ANQGSEA. This CDR3 is built from 12 residues. CDR3 region: CSSDGGNYGYTF. In nucleotides, the CDR3 is TGCAGTTCGGACGGGGGTAACTATGGCTACACCTTC.

J is TRBJ1-2 and V is TRBV5-1; 9 positions match TRBD1. From germline, CDR1 is SGHRS and CDR2 YFSETQ. V trimming: 1 base; J trimming: 6 bases; junction bases outside the gene matches: 4. This CDR3 is built from 14 residues. The CDR3 sequence is CASSLTGGMDGYTF. In DNA, the CDR3 is TGCGCCAGCAGCTTGACAGGGGGCATGGATGGCTACACCTTC.

Here the CDR3 reads CSVSVETYEQYF. CDR3 bases: TGCAGCGTTTCGGTAGAAACCTACGAGCAGTACTTC. The chain recombines TRBV29-1 with TRBJ2-7; D is uncertain. Germline CDR1 and CDR2: SQVTM and ANQGSEA. This CDR3 spans 12 amino acids. Trimming pared 5 bases from V and 2 bases from J, leaving 10 bases between.

The rearrangement links TRBV29-1 to TRBJ2-1; D unclear. The germline CDR1 and CDR2 sequences are SQVTM and ANQGSEA. This CDR3 region has 15 residues. Deletions cut 4 bases from V and 3 bases from J, with 16 bases between. This CDR3 is CSVVGFYRSYNEQFF. Written as DNA, the CDR3 is TGCAGCGTTGTAGGGTTTTACAGAAGCTACAATGAGCAGTTCTTC.

The V gene is TRBV14, the J gene TRBJ1-3; unclear D gene. The CDR3 runs 15 residues. The V gene's germline CDR1 is SGHDN and CDR2 FVKESK. With 0 bases removed from V and 1 base from J, the gap between germline ends came to 7 bases. In DNA, the CDR3 is TGTGCCAGCAGCCAAGAGGGCTGGTCTGGAAACACCATATATTTT. Amino acid sequence: CASSQEGWSGNTIYF. The full variable domain, with the rest looked up from reference TRBV14 and TRBJ1-3, is EAGVTQFPSHSVIEKGQTVTLRCDPISGHDNLYWYRRVMGKEIKFLLHFVKESKQDESGMPNNRFLAERTGGTYSTLKVQPAELEDSGVYFCASSQEGWSGNTIYFGEGSWLTVV.

This chain joins TRBV11-1 and TRBJ2-4, with 10 bases aligning to TRBD1. The CDR3 has 21 residues. Germline CDR1 reads SGHAT; CDR2 reads FQDESV (reference sequence). V lost 5 bases, J lost 3 bases, and 22 bases stayed unmatched. The CDR3 coding sequence is TGTGCCAGCAGCAGTCCCACCCGACCGGGACAGGGGCCCTCTTTCAAAAACATTCAGTACTTC. Its translation is CASSSPTRPGQGPSFKNIQYF.

The rearrangement joins TRBV12-3 or TRBV12-4 to TRBJ1-1; TRBD1 is a possible D gene (6 bases). The V and J ends lost 5 bases and 5 bases respectively, with 24 bases between them. The CDR3 runs to 17 residues. This CDR3 reads CASSLMTGPHLRTEAFF. In nucleotides, the CDR3 is TGTGCCAGCAGTCTAATGACAGGCCCCCATTTAAGGACTGAAGCTTTCTTT.

The gene calls are TRBV7-8 and TRBJ2-2; D uncertain. CDR1 is SGHVS, CDR2 FQNEAQ, per germline. The CDR3 is made up of 13 amino acids. Trimming removed 7 bases at V and 2 bases at J, with 8 bases between. The CDR3 region is CASTWLNTGELFF. DNA for the CDR3: TGTGCCAGCACTTGGCTTAACACCGGGGAGCTGTTTTTT.

J is TRBJ2-1 and V is TRBV7-6; 8 nucleotides line up with TRBD1. Germline trimming cut 3 bases from V and 1 base from J; bases unmatched to any gene: 5. This CDR3 is 16 amino acids long. Germline CDR1 is SGHVS and CDR2 is FNYEAQ. CDR3 in amino acids: CASSFFGTGSYNEQFF. CDR3 bases: TGTGCCAGCAGCTTCTTCGGGACAGGTTCCTACAATGAGCAGTTCTTC.

With regard to this clonotype: Germline is not matched at one junction end, which may reflect a read error. The gene calls are TRBV4-1 and TRBJ2-1; 10 bases are a match to TRBD1. Germline loops: CDR1 MGHRA, CDR2 YSYEKL. The CDR3 extends over 17 amino acids. Here the CDR3 reads CASSQDPGTGAYNEQFF. The CDR3 coding sequence is TGCGCCAGCAGCCAAGATCCTGGGACAGGGGCCTATAATGAGCAGTTCTTC.

This chain joins TRBV12-3 or TRBV12-4 and TRBJ1-6; 8 bases agree with TRBD1. The J segment lost 6 bases and the V segment lost 0 bases, leaving 1 base of the junction unmatched. The CDR3 contains 15 residues. CDR3 residues: CASSLATGANSPLHF. The DNA for the CDR3 is TGTGCCAGCAGTTTAGCGACAGGGGCTAATTCACCCCTCCACTTT.

The chain has TRBV24-1 and TRBJ2-1, with 9 bases matching TRBD2. CDR1 is KGHDR, CDR2 SFDVKD, per germline. The CDR3 contains 16 residues. J lost 0 bases, V lost 5 bases, and 4 bases had no gene match. Here the CDR3 DNA reads TGTGCCACCAGTGTGGCGGGGGGGAGCTCCTACAATGAGCAGTTCTTC. This codes for CATSVAGGSSYNEQFF.

The chain is built from TRBV12-3 or TRBV12-4 and TRBJ2-5; 10 bases match TRBD1. Trimming took 6 bases from V and 2 from J; bases not matched to a gene: 3. The CDR3 extends over 14 amino acids. CDR3 residues: CASRRTGGQETQYF. CDR3 bases: TGTGCCAGCAGGCGGACAGGGGGGCAAGAGACCCAGTACTTC.

This chain links TRBV6-1 with TRBJ2-7, with TRBD1 identical over 8 bases. Germline V gives CDR1 MNHNS, CDR2 SASEGT. With V trimmed by 5 bases and J by 7 bases, 19 bases remained unmatched. This CDR3 is 17 amino acids long. Written as DNA, the CDR3 is TGTGCCAGCAGTAGGACCCTTACCCAGGGGGCAGGTAATGAGCAGTACTTC. Protein: CASSRTLTQGAGNEQYF.

V is TRBV29-1 and J is TRBJ1-1, with a weak D call TRBD1 (6 bases). Between the trimmed V and J ends, which lost 1 base and 3 bases, there was a span of 6 bases. CDR3 length: 12 amino acids. Looked up from germline, CDR1 is SQVTM and CDR2 is ANQGSEA. The DNA for the CDR3 is TGCAGCGTTGAAGGGACAGACACTGAAGCTTTCTTT. It encodes CSVEGTDTEAFF.

The rearrangement joins TRBV29-1 to TRBJ2-4; D ambiguous. Germline assignment: CDR1 SQVTM and CDR2 ANQGSEA. This CDR3 has 15 residues. Trimming stripped 3 bases from V and 0 bases from J, with 12 bases between. This CDR3 is CSVEAGVLAKNIQYF. The CDR3 DNA follows: TGCAGCGTTGAGGCAGGAGTGCTAGCCAAAAACATTCAGTACTTC.

The chain recombines TRBV6-2 or TRBV6-3 with TRBJ2-3; no clear D. The CDR3 contains 14 residues. Germline V gene lookup returns CDR1 MNHEY and CDR2 SVGEGT. The ends were cut back, 5 bases at V and 1 base at J, with 10 bases in the middle. CDR3 DNA sequence: TGTGCCAGCAGTCCACCCGTAGGCACAGATACGCAGTATTTT. It yields the protein CASSPPVGTDTQYF.

The chain employs TRBV3-1 and TRBJ2-6, with D uncertain. This CDR3 has 16 residues. Germline lookup yields CDR1 LGHDT and CDR2 YNNKEL (reference sequence). Trimming took 3 bases from V and 1 from J, leaving 10 bases between them. The CDR3 spells CASSHLPLSGANVLTF. Written as DNA, the CDR3 is TGTGCCAGCAGCCACCTCCCCCTGTCTGGGGCCAACGTCCTGACTTTC.